This paragraph reports one TCR beta chain. V was pared by 10 bases and J by 2 bases, with 12 bases between. The CDR3 runs to 13 residues. Germline assignment: CDR1 SGHNT and CDR2 YYREEE (reference sequence). This record comes from a study of control samples from healthy donors and cancer patients. Sequencing was performed with immunoSEQ multiplex PCR; in TCRdb, only in-frame clones are kept and a portion is missing. The repertoire includes approximately 46,000 clones, more than 80% of them detected once, and around 0.8% sits in the top ten. The sequencing sample was made of PBMCs. The clonotype comes from a young man with colorectal cancer. The rearrangement joins TRBV5-4 to TRBJ2-2; D is possibly TRBD1 or TRBD2 (5 bases each). CDR3 DNA sequence: TGTGCCCTAAGGGACGGTAACACCGGGGAGCTGTTTTTT. Its translation: CALRDGNTGELFF.